This TCR beta chain was identified during a study of cytomegalovirus exposure and HLA in healthy donors. The PCR contained 60 Vbeta and 13 Jbeta primers. Produced via immunoSEQ multiplex PCR; TCRdb's table is partial and in-frame only. The sample yields around 170,000 clones, about 78% seen once. V lost 5 bases and J 6 bases, leaving 14 bases between the germline ends. The CDR3 is made up of 15 amino acids. The germline V gene has CDR1 SGHNT and CDR2 YENEEA. The sample was PBMCs. V usage is TRBV11-3 and J usage is TRBJ1-6; TRBD1 might be the D (5 bases). The TCR sequence derives from a man between 40 and 49 years old in good health and CMV-seronegative. CDR3 amino acids: CASSPDGGFNSPLHF. The DNA for the CDR3 is TGTGCCAGCAGCCCTGACGGGGGTTTTAATTCACCCCTCCACTTT.